These T cell receptor beta chains were read from a single sample in a study of OX40 agonist ivuxolimab in advanced cancers. Data came from immunoSEQ multiplex PCR; TCRdb stores just in-frame clones and leaves some out. This sample yields over 25,000 clones, of which around 80% are seen a single time; approximately 32% belongs to the top ten. Here the sequenced sample was CD4+ or CD8+ T cells sorted from blood, taken in a trial of the OX40 agonist ivuxolimab. The receptors derive from an adult with an advanced solid tumor such as melanoma, head and neck, liver or kidney cancer. Each CDR3 is given with its conserved first and last residue.

v_gene,CDR3aa
TRBV9,CASSGVLGTDTQYF
TRBV28,CASSLPAAGGPGNEQFF
TRBV7-8,CASSQQYQDQPQHF
TRBV4-2,CASRRVGEEQFF
TRBV13,CASSSRDSPSTDTQYF
TRBV19,CASSISRGLAGAYNEQFF
TRBV7-6,CASSLATSGNTIYF
TRBV4-1,CASSQDLAEKLFF
TRBV21-1,CASSKDRSPDYEQYF
TRBV18,CASSPSRGDGANYGYTF